This entry concerns a single TCR beta chain. Profiled with immunoSEQ multiplex PCR; TCRdb holds only in-frame clones, not every one. The data hold about 380,000 clones, with more than 85% observed a single time. This sample was taken from a study of shared T cell receptors in the human thymus. Sequencing was done on a sample of thymocytes. The clonotype comes from a human donor.

The CDR3 nucleotides are TGTGCCAGCAGTCCCCGATCTGAGCGGGAGGGCCAGGATACGCAGTATTTT. It yields the protein CASSPRSEREGQDTQYF. This rearrangement joins TRBV28 to TRBJ2-3; TRBD2 aligns across 10 bases. The CDR3 is 17 residues long. V dropped 5 bases and J dropped 6; count of bases not matched to a gene: 14. Per the germline V gene, CDR1 is MDHEN and CDR2 is SYDVKM.